The present entry profiles one T cell receptor (beta chain) with its context. These data originate in a study of regulatory T cells in long-lasting Graves disease. According to the study, TCR beta libraries were built with iRepertoire HTBI primers and CDR3-region Arm-PCR. TCRdb used MiXCR to reprocess the multiplex PCR reads, holding one entry per CDR3 protein. The repertoire holds some 300,000 distinct CDR3 sequences, with around a fifth as singletons. Time point indicated: persistent/refractory GD, antithyroid drugs over 5 years with positive TRAb. Construction of the TCR library relied on RNA isolated from PBMCs. V lost 2 bases and J lost 1, with 15 bases in between. The V gene's germline CDR1 is DFQATT and CDR2 SNEGSKA (reference sequence). This CDR3 contains 15 residues.

V gene TRBV20-1 combines with J gene TRBJ2-7, with D maybe TRBD1 (6 bases). The receptor comes from a female donor with Graves disease. Specimen: peripheral blood mononuclear cells (PBMCs), collected when the disease was refractory, from a patient treated with antithyroid drugs. The CDR3 coding sequence is TGCAGTGCTAGATCGCCTACACAGGGTTCCTACGAGCAGTACTTC. Encoded protein: CSARSPTQGSYEQYF.